This TCR beta chain originates from a study of regulatory T cells in long-lasting Graves disease. This CDR3 region has 15 residues. Trimming at V came to 2 bases and at J to 5 bases, leaving 4 bases not matched to a gene. From germline, CDR1 is KGHSH and CDR2 LQKENI. Documented time point: newly diagnosed GD, antithyroid drugs for less than 3 months. RNA isolated from PBMCs was used to make the TCR library. TCR beta libraries were built with iRepertoire HTBI primers and Arm-PCR of CDR3 regions. TCRdb reprocessed the multiplex PCR reads via MiXCR and lists one record per CDR3 protein. The table includes roughly 530,000 distinct CDR3 sequences, about 15% detected once. This clonotype was counted a few times. Its specificity is unknown. Findings of the study overall: Newly diagnosed Graves' patients exceeded persistent ones in TCR diversity. New patients shared around 920 public clonotypes, fewer than the 2,500 to 3,500 shared by persistent patients.

This sample was shared with a second study, whose subject was T cells in Graves' hyperthyroidism and ophthalmopathy.

The chain carries TRBV18 and TRBJ2-7, with 12 bases identical to TRBD2. The sequenced sample was peripheral blood mononuclear cells (PBMCs), obtained at new diagnosis, from a patient treated with antithyroid drugs. This receptor was taken from a woman aged 40-60 years with Graves disease. The CDR3 nucleotides are TGTGCCAGCTCACCATTTACTAGCGGGGGGCACGAGCAGTACTTC. Its translation: CASSPFTSGGHEQYF. The full variable domain, rest sourced from reference TRBV18 and TRBJ2-7, is NAGVMQNPRHLVRRRGQEARLRCSPMKGHSHVYWYRQLPEEGLKFMVYLQKENIIDESGMPKERFSAEFPKEGPSILRIQQVVRGDSAAYFCASSPFTSGGHEQYFGPGTRLTVT.